These 27 T cell receptor beta chains originate from one sample sequenced in a study of response to subunit inactivated influenza vaccine. Each CDR3 protein gets one entry after TCRdb re-called the RT-PCR reads with MiXCR. The sample yields 500,000 to 550,000 distinct CDR3 sequences, approximately 7.8% seen once. This sample comprised PBMCs from blood, obtained around 25 months after vaccination. These receptor sequences come from a man between 50 and 70 years old who received an inactivated influenza vaccine.

The CDR3 bases are TGTGCCAGCAGTTTCACCCTCAAAACAACAGGGTTCGAGCAGTACTTC. Translation gives CASSFTLKTTGFEQYF. The J gene is TRBJ2-7, the V gene TRBV28, with a weak D call TRBD1 (6 bases). This CDR3 spans 16 amino acids. Germline V lookup: CDR1 MDHEN, CDR2 SYDVKM. Deletions cut 3 bases from V and 6 bases from J, with 21 bases between.

This clonotype occurred many times. V usage is TRBV7-9 and J usage is TRBJ2-2; 7 bases align to TRBD2. J lost 5 bases, V lost 1 base, and 7 bases had no gene match. Germline CDR1 is SEHNR and CDR2 is FQNEAQ (reference sequence). The CDR3 covers 16 residues. For the CDR3, the DNA is TGTGCCAGCAGCTTAGTTGGCGGGAGAGGAACCGGGGAGCTGTTTTTT. Translating gives CASSLVGGRGTGELFF.

This clonotype was detected many times. V is TRBV6-2 or TRBV6-3 and J is TRBJ2-2; D may be TRBD2 (5 bases). Germline CDR1 is MNHEY and CDR2 is SVGEGT. Trimming stripped 6 bases from V and 12 bases from J, with 14 bases between. This CDR3 comprises 12 residues. CDR3 DNA sequence: TGTGCCAGCAGAAAGGCGGGCTTGCAGCTGTTTTTT. Translated: CASRKAGLQLFF.

The chain uses TRBV5-1 and TRBJ1-4; 9 bases line up with TRBD1. The CDR3 contains 16 residues. After removal of 4 bases from V and 0 bases from J, the junction contained 4 bases not matched to a gene. CDR1 is SGHRS, CDR2 YFSETQ, per germline. The CDR3 sequence is CASSPGQGATNEKLFF. CDR3 nucleotides: TGCGCCAGCAGCCCGGGACAGGGAGCAACTAATGAAAAACTGTTTTTT. The whole variable domain, remainder taken from reference TRBV5-1 and TRBJ1-4, is KAGVTQTPRYLIKTRGQQVTLSCSPISGHRSVSWYQQTPGQGLQFLFEYFSETQRNKGNFPGRFSGRQFSNSRSEMNVSTLELGDSALYLCASSPGQGATNEKLFFGSGTQLSVL.

Regarding this clonotype: This sequence may be a read error, since a much larger clone differs from it by one base. V usage is TRBV6-5 and J usage is TRBJ2-1; 8 positions match TRBD1. The CDR3 loop spans 13 amino acids. Germline CDR1 MNHEY, CDR2 SVGAGI. The junction had 8 bases not matched to a gene; V was cut back by 4 bases and J by 12 bases. The CDR3 loop is CASSCFRGQGQFF. The CDR3 bases are TGTGCCAGCAGTTGCTTCAGGGGGCAGGGGCAGTTCTTC.

A few counts support this clonotype. The J gene is TRBJ1-1, the V gene TRBV27, with a tentative D call TRBD1 (6 bases). Per germline, CDR1 MNHEY and CDR2 SMNVEV (reference sequence). The CDR3 has 14 amino acids. Trimming took off 2 bases at V and 3 bases at J, with 10 bases between the two ends. CDR3 in amino acids: CASSLQGRYTEAFF. The CDR3 nucleotides are TGTGCCAGCAGTTTACAGGGGAGATACACTGAAGCTTTCTTT.

This clonotype was seen ten or more times. The chain is built from TRBV5-1 and TRBJ2-3, with 7 positions matching TRBD1. After removal of 3 bases from V and 4 bases from J, the junction contained 8 bases not matched to a gene. Germline V gene data show CDR1 as SGHRS and CDR2 as YFSETQ. The CDR3 loop spans 15 amino acids. The CDR3 spells CASSWTTGVPDTQYF. CDR3 DNA: TGCGCCAGCAGCTGGACAACAGGGGTTCCAGATACGCAGTATTTT.

The chain has TRBV7-2 and TRBJ2-7; 9 positions agree with TRBD2. This CDR3 comprises 14 residues. Germline loops: CDR1 SGHTA, CDR2 FQGNSA. V lost 7 bases, J lost 0 bases, and 4 bases stayed unmatched. The DNA for the CDR3 is TGTGCCAGCATTCTTAGCGGGAGCTCCTACGAGCAGTACTTC. The encoded protein is CASILSGSSYEQYF. The entire variable domain, with the rest obtained from reference TRBV7-2 and TRBJ2-7, is as follows: GAGVSQSPSNKVTEKGKDVELRCDPISGHTALYWYRQSLGQGLEFLIYFQGNSAPDKSGLPSDRFSAERTGGSVSTLTIQRTQQEDSAVYLCASILSGSSYEQYFGPGTRLTVT.

This clonotype has more than one count but fewer than ten. The chain is built from TRBV24-1 and TRBJ2-1; D perhaps matches TRBD1 (6 bases). V was trimmed by 7 bases and J by 0 bases, leaving 12 bases between them. CDR3 length: 15 residues. Germline V lookup: CDR1 KGHDR, CDR2 SFDVKD. DNA for the CDR3: TGTGCCACCAGGGGACACTCGGGCTCCTACAATGAGCAGTTCTTC. Protein sequence: CATRGHSGSYNEQFF.

This clonotype has a handful of counts. The CDR3 reads CASSSPGQDEAFF. The CDR3 DNA follows: TGTGCCAGCAGCTCCCCGGGACAAGATGAAGCTTTCTTT. The chain links TRBV11-2 to TRBJ1-1, with D possibly TRBD1 on 6 matching bases. Trimming pared 4 bases from V and 7 bases from J, leaving 13 bases between. Germline V gene lookup returns CDR1 SGHAT and CDR2 FQNNGV. CDR3 size: 13 residues.

The chain couples TRBV5-1 to TRBJ2-3; D ambiguous. Looked up from germline, CDR1 is SGHRS and CDR2 is YFSETQ. Deletions cut 4 bases from V and 2 bases from J, with 14 bases between. The CDR3 runs to 15 residues. The CDR3 here is CASSPQVGSTDTQYF. The DNA for the CDR3 is TGCGCCAGCAGCCCCCAAGTGGGGTCCACAGATACGCAGTATTTT.

In this sample, this clonotype turned up many times. This sequence joins TRBV4-3 and TRBJ2-2; 7 bases match TRBD2. After removal of 0 bases from V and 4 bases from J, the junction contained 5 bases not matched to a gene. CDR3 length equals 16 residues. Germline V gives CDR1 LGHNA, CDR2 YSLEER. The CDR3 sequence: CASSQDSRGFTGELFF. CDR3 in DNA: TGCGCCAGCAGCCAAGATTCGCGGGGGTTCACCGGGGAGCTGTTTTTT.

This sequence joins TRBV18 and TRBJ1-3, with a weak D call TRBD1 (5 bases). Germline lookup yields CDR1 KGHSH and CDR2 LQKENI. This CDR3 is 17 amino acids long. V lost 6 bases and J lost 3, with 21 bases in between. The CDR3 DNA reads as TGTGCCAGCTCCCGCGCCCGCAGCAGGGAGTATGGAAACACCATATATTTT. It yields the protein CASSRARSREYGNTIYF.

The chain has TRBV7-9 and TRBJ2-3; 9 bases agree with TRBD2. V trimming: 7 bases; J trimming: 1 base; junction bases outside the gene matches: 6. Germline V CDR1 and CDR2: SEHNR, FQNEAQ (reference sequence). CDR3 length: 15 amino acids. CDR3 residues: CASTQAGGGTDTQYF. The CDR3 DNA follows: TGTGCCAGCACCCAAGCGGGAGGAGGCACAGATACGCAGTATTTT.

This clonotype was seen a handful of times. The chain joins TRBV5-1 to TRBJ2-3; 8 positions agree with TRBD2. The ends lost 5 bases at V and 4 bases at J; junction bases unmatched: 3. CDR1 SGHRS and CDR2 YFSETQ come from the germline V gene. The CDR3 has 13 amino acids. The CDR3 DNA is TGCGCCAGCAGGCGGGAGGCAGCAGATACGCAGTATTTT. Encoded protein: CASRREAADTQYF.

The table lists this clonotype with a few counts. The chain combines TRBV4-3 with TRBJ2-7; D is possibly TRBD1 (6 bases). The CDR3 spans 15 residues. V was shortened by 0 bases and J by 2 bases, with 11 bases between the two germline ends. CDR1 LGHNA and CDR2 YSLEER come from the germline V gene. CDR3: CASSQEGTHTYEQYF. The CDR3 DNA reads as TGCGCCAGCAGCCAAGAAGGGACACATACCTACGAGCAGTACTTC.

This clonotype occurred a few times. As DNA, the CDR3 is TGCGCCAGCAGCCAAGATGCCAGGGTAGCCACCGGGGAGCTGTTTTTT. This encodes CASSQDARVATGELFF. The rearrangement joins TRBV4-3 to TRBJ2-2; TRBD1 might be the D (5 bases). V lost 0 bases to trimming and J lost 4 bases, with 12 bases between them. CDR1 and CDR2 from the germline V gene are LGHNA and YSLEER. This CDR3 is built from 16 residues.

Ten or more counts support this clonotype. The V gene is TRBV7-3, the J gene TRBJ1-3; possible D gene TRBD1, 6 bases. CDR3 length: 19 amino acids. Germline V gives CDR1 SGHTA, CDR2 FQGTGA. Trimming pared 0 bases from V and 0 bases from J, leaving 18 bases between. The CDR3 protein is CASSLTSSPGASSGNTIYF. In DNA, the CDR3 is TGTGCCAGCAGCTTAACGTCGAGTCCGGGGGCGAGCTCTGGAAACACCATATATTTT.

This clonotype has only a few counts. The chain is built from TRBV6-2 or TRBV6-3 and TRBJ2-1; TRBD2 agrees at 7 bases. CDR3 length equals 15 residues. V was pared by 6 bases and J by 9 bases, with 14 bases of the junction left unmatched. Germline V gene sequence: CDR1 MNHEY, CDR2 SVGEGT. CDR3 region: CASSPGGSGAVEQFF. CDR3 in DNA: TGTGCCAGCAGCCCCGGGGGGTCGGGAGCTGTTGAGCAGTTCTTC.

A remark on this clonotype: This may be a read error: a much more frequent sequence differs by one nucleotide. The V gene is TRBV12-3 or TRBV12-4, the J gene TRBJ2-2, with D possibly matching TRBD2 (5 bases). The CDR3 is 14 amino acids. The DNA for the CDR3 is TGTGCCAGCAGCCCCGATGTGGCGGCCGGGGAGCTGATTTTT. It encodes CASSPDVAAGELIF.

This clonotype appeared a few times. The V and J genes are TRBV7-2 and TRBJ1-3; no reliable D call. Between the trimmed V and J ends, which lost 5 bases and 2 bases, there was a span of 4 bases. This CDR3 region has 12 residues. CDR1 is SGHTA and CDR2 is FQGNSA in the germline V gene. The CDR3 here is CASSRPGNTIYF. The CDR3 DNA is TGTGCCAGCAGCCGCCCTGGAAACACCATATATTTT.

V usage is TRBV7-9 and J usage is TRBJ2-1; TRBD2 is a possible D gene (5 bases). This CDR3 region has 13 residues. With 3 bases removed from V and 8 bases from J, the gap between germline ends came to 11 bases. The V gene's germline CDR1 is SEHNR and CDR2 FQNEAQ (reference sequence). The CDR3 coding sequence is TGTGCCAGCAGCTTTCCCGGGAACCATGAGCAGTTCTTC. Its translation: CASSFPGNHEQFF.

Ten or more counts support this clonotype. The chain links TRBV20-1 to TRBJ2-3; 11 bases line up with TRBD2. There are 18 residues in the CDR3. V gave up 0 bases and J gave up 4 bases; unmatched junction bases: 12. Looked up from germline, CDR1 is DFQATT and CDR2 is SNEGSKA (reference sequence). The CDR3 protein is CSARDFSGREGPADTQYF. The CDR3 nucleotides are TGCAGTGCTAGAGATTTTAGCGGGAGGGAGGGCCCTGCAGATACGCAGTATTTT.

This clonotype was seen a few times. The rearrangement joins TRBV5-1 to TRBJ1-1; 9 bases fit TRBD1. The length of the CDR3 is 17 residues. Germline V gene lookup returns CDR1 SGHRS and CDR2 YFSETQ. V lost 4 bases and J lost 3; bases outside the gene matches: 13. The CDR3 spells CASSISFFGQGYTEAFF. CDR3 bases: TGCGCCAGCAGCATCTCGTTTTTTGGACAGGGGTACACTGAAGCTTTCTTT. The full variable domain, its missing parts supplied by reference TRBV5-1 and TRBJ1-1, is KAGVTQTPRYLIKTRGQQVTLSCSPISGHRSVSWYQQTPGQGLQFLFEYFSETQRNKGNFPGRFSGRQFSNSRSEMNVSTLELGDSALYLCASSISFFGQGYTEAFFGQGTRLTVV.

This clonotype occurred a few times. The chain recombines TRBV24-1 with TRBJ2-7; 12 bases line up with TRBD2. The CDR3 consists of 17 residues. Trimming cost V 1 base and J 4 bases; bases outside gene matches: 7. Germline V gene lookup returns CDR1 KGHDR and CDR2 SFDVKD. CDR3 in amino acids: CATSDFNPTSGSYEQYF. The CDR3 DNA reads as TGTGCCACCAGTGATTTTAACCCGACTAGCGGGAGTTACGAGCAGTACTTC.

This clonotype was detected a few times. V and J are TRBV6-1 and TRBJ2-2; 8 nucleotides agree with TRBD2. V was clipped by 10 bases and J by 4 bases; unmatched bases: 11. Germline CDR1 MNHNS, CDR2 SASEGT. The CDR3 is 15 amino acids. CDR3 sequence reads: CATRGGALSTGELFF. CDR3 coding DNA: TGTGCCACCCGGGGGGGGGCGCTCAGCACCGGGGAGCTGTTTTTT.

This chain links TRBV18 with TRBJ2-1; D is possibly TRBD1 (6 bases). CDR1 and CDR2 from the germline V gene are KGHSH and LQKENI. Trimming removed 1 base at V and 3 bases at J, with 16 bases between. There are 17 residues in the CDR3. The CDR3 loop reads CASSPRPGVGYYNEQFF. DNA for the CDR3: TGTGCCAGCTCACCACGGCCAGGGGTGGGGTACTACAATGAGCAGTTCTTC. Looking up the rest from reference TRBV18 and TRBJ2-1 gives the full variable domain: NAGVMQNPRHLVRRRGQEARLRCSPMKGHSHVYWYRQLPEEGLKFMVYLQKENIIDESGMPKERFSAEFPKEGPSILRIQQVVRGDSAAYFCASSPRPGVGYYNEQFFGPGTRLTVL.